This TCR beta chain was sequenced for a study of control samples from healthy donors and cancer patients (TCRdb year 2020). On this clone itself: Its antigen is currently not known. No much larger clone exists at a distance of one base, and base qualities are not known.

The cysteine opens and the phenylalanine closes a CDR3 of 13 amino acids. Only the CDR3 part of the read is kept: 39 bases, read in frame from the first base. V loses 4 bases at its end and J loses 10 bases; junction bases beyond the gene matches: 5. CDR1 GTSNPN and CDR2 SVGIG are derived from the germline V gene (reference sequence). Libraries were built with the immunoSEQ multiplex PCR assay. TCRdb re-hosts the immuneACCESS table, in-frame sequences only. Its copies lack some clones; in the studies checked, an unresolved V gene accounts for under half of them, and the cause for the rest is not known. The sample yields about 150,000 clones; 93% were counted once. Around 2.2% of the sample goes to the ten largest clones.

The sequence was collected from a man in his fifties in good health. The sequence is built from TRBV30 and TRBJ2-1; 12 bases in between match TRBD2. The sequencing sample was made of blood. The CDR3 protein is CAWKTSGSWEQFF. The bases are TGTGCCTGGAAGACTAGCGGGAGCTGGGAGCAGTTCTTC.